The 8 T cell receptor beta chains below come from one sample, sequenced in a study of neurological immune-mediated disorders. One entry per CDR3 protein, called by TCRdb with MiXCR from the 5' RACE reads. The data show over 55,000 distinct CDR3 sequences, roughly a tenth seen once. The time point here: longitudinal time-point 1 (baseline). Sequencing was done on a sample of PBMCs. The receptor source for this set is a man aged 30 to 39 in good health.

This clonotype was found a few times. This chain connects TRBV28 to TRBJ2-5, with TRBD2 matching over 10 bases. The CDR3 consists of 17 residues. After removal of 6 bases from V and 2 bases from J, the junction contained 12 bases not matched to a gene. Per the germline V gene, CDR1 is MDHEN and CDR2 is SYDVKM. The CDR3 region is CASRYSPILAGQETQYF. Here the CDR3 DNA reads TGTGCCAGCAGGTATAGCCCGATACTAGCGGGGCAAGAGACCCAGTACTTC.

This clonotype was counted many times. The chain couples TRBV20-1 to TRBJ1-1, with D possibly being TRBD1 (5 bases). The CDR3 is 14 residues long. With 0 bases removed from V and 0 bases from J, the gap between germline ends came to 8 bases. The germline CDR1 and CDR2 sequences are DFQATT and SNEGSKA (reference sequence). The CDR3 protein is CSAREPRVNTEAFF. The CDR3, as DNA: TGCAGTGCTAGAGAGCCCAGGGTGAACACTGAAGCTTTCTTT.

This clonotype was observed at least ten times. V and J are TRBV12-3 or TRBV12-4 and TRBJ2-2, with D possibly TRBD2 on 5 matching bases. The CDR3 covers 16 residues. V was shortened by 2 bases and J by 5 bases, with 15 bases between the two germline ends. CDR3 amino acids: CASSLRLGVGTGELFF. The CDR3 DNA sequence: TGTGCCAGCAGTTTACGTTTGGGAGTAGGAACCGGGGAGCTGTTTTTT.

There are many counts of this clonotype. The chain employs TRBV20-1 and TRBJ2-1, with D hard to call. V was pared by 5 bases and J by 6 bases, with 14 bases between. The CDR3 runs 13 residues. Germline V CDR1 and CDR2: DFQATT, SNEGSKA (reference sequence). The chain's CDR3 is CSAGFRPTNEQFF. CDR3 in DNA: TGCAGTGCTGGCTTTCGACCAACCAATGAGCAGTTCTTC.

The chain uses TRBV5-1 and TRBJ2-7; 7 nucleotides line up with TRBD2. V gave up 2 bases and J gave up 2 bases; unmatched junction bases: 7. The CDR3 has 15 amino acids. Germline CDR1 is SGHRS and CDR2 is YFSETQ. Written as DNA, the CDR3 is TGCGCCAGCAGCTTCGGACTAGGCACGACCTACGAGCAGTACTTC. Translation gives CASSFGLGTTYEQYF.

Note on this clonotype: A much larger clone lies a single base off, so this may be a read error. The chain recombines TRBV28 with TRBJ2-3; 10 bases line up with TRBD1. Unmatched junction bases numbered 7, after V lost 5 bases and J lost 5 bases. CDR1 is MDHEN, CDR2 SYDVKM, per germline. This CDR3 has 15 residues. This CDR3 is CASSIGTGVEDTQYF. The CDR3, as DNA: TGTGCCAGCAGTATCGGGACAGGGGTAGAAGATACGCAGTATTTT.

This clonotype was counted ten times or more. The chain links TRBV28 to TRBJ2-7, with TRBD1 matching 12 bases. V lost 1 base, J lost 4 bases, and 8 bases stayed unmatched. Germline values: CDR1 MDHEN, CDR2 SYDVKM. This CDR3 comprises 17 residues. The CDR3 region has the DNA TGTGCCAGCAGTTTATCCCCGGGACAGGGGGCTTCGTACGAGCAGTACTTC. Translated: CASSLSPGQGASYEQYF.

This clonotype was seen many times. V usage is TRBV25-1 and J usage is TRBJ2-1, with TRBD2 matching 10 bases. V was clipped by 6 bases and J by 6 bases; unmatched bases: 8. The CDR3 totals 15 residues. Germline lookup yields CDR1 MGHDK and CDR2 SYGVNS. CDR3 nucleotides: TGTGCCAGCAGCCAATCTAGCGGGAGTTTCAATGAGCAGTTCTTC. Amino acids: CASSQSSGSFNEQFF.